A selection of T cell receptor beta chains follows, all from one sample in a study of blood T cell repertoires in COVID-19. Only in-frame clones appear in the TCRdb table, and some are missing; sequencing was by immunoSEQ multiplex PCR. Of 100,000 or so clones in the sample, 80% to 90% were seen once. Sequencing was carried out using PBMCs or T cells enriched from blood (not recorded which). The receptors stem from a woman in her forties or fifties who had recovered from COVID-19. Both conserved end residues are part of each CDR3. The order of the fields is clone size, D gene, V gene, J gene, CDR3 protein, CDR3 DNA. D genes are given only for firm matches. Size tells how often a clone was seen (once, few, many) or the class of an expanded clone, and some rows leave it out.

-,-,TRBV3-1/TRBV3-2,TRBJ2-1,CASSVYEEQFF,TGTGCCAGCAGCGTCTACGAAGAGCAGTTCTTC
-,TRBD2,TRBV7-7,TRBJ2-5,CASSSGLAGFQETQYF,TGTGCCAGCAGCTCCGGACTAGCGGGGTTCCAAGAGACCCAGTACTTC
-,-,TRBV21-1,TRBJ1-1,CASSNHPVGQSTEAFF,TGTGCCAGCAGCAATCACCCGGTGGGGCAGAGCACTGAAGCTTTCTTT
-,-,TRBV7-2,TRBJ2-1,CASSLGSGAANEQFF,TGTGCCAGCAGCTTAGGTAGCGGAGCAGCCAATGAGCAGTTCTTC
-,TRBD1,TRBV7-8,TRBJ2-5,CASSLRDRGPTLGGETQYF,TGTGCCAGCAGCCTCCGGGACAGGGGTCCAACCCTCGGCGGGGAGACCCAGTACTTC
-,-,TRBV5-4,TRBJ1-4,CASSFNDRNEKLFF,TGTGCCAGCAGCTTTAACGACAGGAATGAAAAACTGTTTTTT
-,-,TRBV24-1,TRBJ1-2,CATSGTRVGNYGYTF,TGTGCCACCAGTGGTACCAGGGTCGGTAACTATGGCTACACCTTC
few,-,TRBV28,TRBJ2-7,CASSLPWGDEQYF,TGTGCCAGCAGTTTACCCTGGGGAGACGAGCAGTACTTC
-,TRBD1,TRBV27,TRBJ1-1,CASSSPLDRVRNTEAFF,TGTGCCAGCAGTTCGCCCCTGGACAGGGTACGAAACACTGAAGCTTTCTTT
once,TRBD1,TRBV2,TRBJ1-3,CASSDRGFSGNTIYF,TGTGCCAGCAGTGACAGGGGGTTTTCTGGAAACACCATATATTTT
once,-,TRBV12-3/TRBV12-4,TRBJ2-3,CASSLGSPDTQYF,TGTGCCAGCAGTTTGGGCTCCCCAGATACGCAGTATTTT
-,-,TRBV28,TRBJ1-2,CASSLGRNYGYTF,TGTGCCAGCAGTTTAGGCAGAAACTATGGCTACACCTTC
-,TRBD2,TRBV24-1,TRBJ2-1,CATSATRDYHEQFF,TGTGCCACCAGTGCGACCCGGGACTATCATGAGCAGTTCTTC
-,TRBD2,TRBV7-9,TRBJ2-5,CASSPTLLAGQETQYF,TGTGCCAGCAGCCCGACCCTACTAGCGGGCCAAGAGACCCAGTACTTC
-,-,TRBV7-6,TRBJ1-4,CASSFQASGNEKLFF,TGTGCCAGCAGCTTTCAAGCCAGCGGTAATGAAAAACTGTTTTTT
-,TRBD1,TRBV5-1,TRBJ2-5,CASSLGGQQETQYF,TGCGCCAGCAGCTTGGGGGGACAGCAAGAGACCCAGTACTTC
-,-,TRBV7-9,TRBJ2-2,CASSPRLRSNTGELFF,TGTGCCAGCAGCCCTAGACTACGCTCAAACACCGGGGAGCTGTTTTTT
-,-,TRBV6-4,TRBJ1-1,CASSDEHRGGAFF,TGTGCCAGCAGTGACGAACATAGGGGGGGAGCTTTCTTT
-,TRBD1,TRBV20-1,TRBJ1-4,CSASEDRQKLFF,TGCAGTGCTAGTGAGGACAGGCAAAAACTGTTTTTT
-,-,TRBV5-8,TRBJ1-1,CASSFKRGFLNTEAFF,TGTGCCAGCAGCTTCAAAAGGGGTTTTCTTAACACTGAAGCTTTCTTT
-,-,TRBV6-5,TRBJ1-2,CASTATRQSWNGYTF,TGTGCCAGCACCGCCACCAGACAGAGTTGGAATGGCTACACCTTC
-,TRBD1,TRBV28,TRBJ2-7,CASSPDRWSYEQYF,TGTGCCAGCAGCCCGGACAGGTGGTCCTACGAGCAGTACTTC
-,-,TRBV5-8,TRBJ1-2,CASSFGEARGYTF,TGTGCCAGCAGCTTCGGGGAGGCTCGCGGCTACACCTTC